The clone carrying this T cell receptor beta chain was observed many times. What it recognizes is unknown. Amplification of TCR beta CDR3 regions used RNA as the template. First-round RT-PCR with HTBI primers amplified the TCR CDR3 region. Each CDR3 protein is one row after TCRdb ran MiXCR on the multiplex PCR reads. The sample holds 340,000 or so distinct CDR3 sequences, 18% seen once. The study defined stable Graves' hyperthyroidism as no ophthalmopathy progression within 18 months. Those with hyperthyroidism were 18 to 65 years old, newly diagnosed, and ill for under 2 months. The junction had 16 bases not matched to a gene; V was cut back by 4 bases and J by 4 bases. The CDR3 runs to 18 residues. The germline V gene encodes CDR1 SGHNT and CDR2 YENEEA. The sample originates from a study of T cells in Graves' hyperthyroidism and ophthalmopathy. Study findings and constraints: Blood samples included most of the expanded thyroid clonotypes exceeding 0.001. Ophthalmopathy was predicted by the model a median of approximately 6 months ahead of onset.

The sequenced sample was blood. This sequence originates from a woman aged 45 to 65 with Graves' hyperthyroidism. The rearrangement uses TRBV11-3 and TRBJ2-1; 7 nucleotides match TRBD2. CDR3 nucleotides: TGTGCCAGCAGCTCGCCCCTTTTGGGGACTAATCTTTACAATGAGCAGTTCTTC. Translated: CASSSPLLGTNLYNEQFF.